What follows are 8 T cell receptor beta chains derived from one specimen sequenced in a study of T cells in Graves' hyperthyroidism and ophthalmopathy. It was RNA transcripts that yielded the amplified TCR beta CDR3 regions. During a first-round RT-PCR of the TCR CDR3, the HTBI primer set was used. Each CDR3 protein gets one entry after TCRdb re-called the multiplex PCR reads with MiXCR. This sample yields about 460,000 distinct CDR3 sequences, of which 20% to 25% are seen a single time; 45% to 50% belongs to the top ten. Sequencing used blood. The receptors shown here come from a woman in her sixties or seventies with Graves' ophthalmopathy.

The genes are TRBV6-2 or TRBV6-3 and TRBJ1-2, with 10 bases that match TRBD1. V shed 11 bases, J shed 8 bases, and the junction held 5 bases outside the gene matches. CDR1 and CDR2 (germline): MNHEY, SVGEGT. This CDR3 has 11 amino acids. CDR3 nucleotides: TGTGCCGTGACAGGGGGCAGGGGCTACACCTTC. It is translated as CAVTGGRGYTF.

This rearrangement joins TRBV15 to TRBJ2-7; D ambiguous. The CDR3 has 15 residues. V lost 0 bases and J 6 bases, leaving 15 bases between the germline ends. Germline V gene data show CDR1 as LNHNV and CDR2 as YYDKDF (reference sequence). DNA for the CDR3: TGTGCCACCAGCAGAGATAACGAGAAACCTTTCGAGCAGTACTTC. Amino acids: CATSRDNEKPFEQYF.

The gene calls are TRBV5-1 and TRBJ2-3, with 9 bases fitting TRBD1. Germline V gene sequence: CDR1 SGHRS, CDR2 YFSETQ. CDR3 length: 15 residues. V shed 5 bases and J 7 bases; nucleotides not matched to a gene: 11. CDR3 bases: TGCGCCAGCAGTGACCACGGGACAGGGAGAAATACGCAGTATTTT. The encoded protein is CASSDHGTGRNTQYF.

This clonotype was observed a handful of times. V gene TRBV20-1 combines with J gene TRBJ1-3, with a weak D call TRBD1 (6 bases). V lost 3 bases and J 2 bases, leaving 11 bases between the germline ends. CDR3 length equals 14 residues. Germline V lookup: CDR1 DFQATT, CDR2 SNEGSKA (reference sequence). CDR3 region: CSASGAGAGNTIYF. CDR3 nucleotide sequence: TGCAGTGCTAGCGGGGCAGGGGCTGGAAACACCATATATTTT.

This clonotype came up a few times. The chain employs TRBV6-5 and TRBJ2-2; the D gene is possibly TRBD2 (6 bases). This CDR3 spans 17 amino acids. The germline gives CDR1 MNHEY, CDR2 SVGAGI. V lost 0 bases and J 1 base, leaving 12 bases between the germline ends. DNA for the CDR3: TGTGCCAGCAGTTACTCGAGGAGGGAGAGGAACACCGGGGAGCTGTTTTTT. It specifies CASSYSRRERNTGELFF.

This clonotype appeared a few times. In DNA form, the CDR3 reads TGCAGTGCTATAACCGGCGAGCAGTACTTC. Its protein product is CSAITGEQYF. The chain combines TRBV20-1 with TRBJ2-7; D gene unclear. The CDR3 is made up of 10 amino acids. The V end lost 4 bases, the J end lost 6 bases, and 7 bases lay between the germline ends. Germline V lookup: CDR1 DFQATT, CDR2 SNEGSKA (reference sequence).

The chain is built from TRBV28 and TRBJ2-2; D is unclear. Trimming cost V 4 bases and J 1 base, with 10 bases left between them. Per germline, CDR1 MDHEN and CDR2 SYDVKM. The CDR3 runs to 15 residues. CDR3 bases: TGTGCCAGCAGTTCTGGCGGCTTGAACACCGGGGAGCTGTTTTTT. Residues: CASSSGGLNTGELFF. The full variable domain, completed using reference TRBV28 and TRBJ2-2, is DVKVTQSSRYLVKRTGEKVFLECVQDMDHENMFWYRQDPGLGLRLIYFSYDVKMKEKGDIPEGYSVSREKKERFSLILESASTNQTSMYLCASSSGGLNTGELFFGEGSRLTVL.

This chain joins TRBV19 and TRBJ2-7, with 12 nucleotides matching TRBD1. Germline V CDR1 and CDR2: LNHDA, SQIVND (reference sequence). The CDR3 runs to 18 residues. V dropped 5 bases and J dropped 2; count of bases not matched to a gene: 13. The CDR3 loop reads CASSRGTGGSFVTYEQYF. CDR3 DNA: TGTGCCAGTAGTCGCGGGACAGGGGGCTCTTTCGTGACCTACGAGCAGTACTTC.